These 28 T cell receptor beta chains were all obtained from the same sample, sequenced in a study of T cells in Graves' hyperthyroidism and ophthalmopathy (dated by TCRdb to the late 2010s). The library was generated by multiplex PCR. The instrument was an Illumina HiSeq 2000. TCR beta CDR3 regions were amplified from RNA transcripts. A first-round RT-PCR of the TCR CDR3 used the HTBI primer set with the Qiagen OneStep RT-PCR kit. The public reads were run again by TCRdb, first through fastp at Q25 and then through MiXCR, and only productive beta chains were kept. Each entry merges the rows of one CDR3 protein and shows their most common DNA and genes. Recorded for this sample are roughly 510,000 distinct CDR3 sequences; less than 25% of them occurred a single time. Approximately 26% of the sample is held by the ten biggest clonotypes. The sequenced material came from blood. The receptors were sampled from a man younger than 35 with Graves' hyperthyroidism.

There are many counts of this clonotype. The chain links TRBV7-2 to TRBJ2-5; D is unclear. V was pared by 3 bases and J by 1 base, with 9 bases between. This CDR3 has 14 residues. Per the germline V gene, CDR1 is SGHTA and CDR2 is FQGNSA. The CDR3 nucleotides are TGTGCCAGCAGCTTCATAAGCGTCCAAGAGACCCAGTACTTC. It is translated as CASSFISVQETQYF.

This clonotype was found many times. The chain couples TRBV10-3 to TRBJ1-5, with TRBD1 matching 9 bases. J gave up 1 base and V 2 bases, and 3 bases lay outside the gene matches. Germline V gene data show CDR1 as ENHRY and CDR2 as SYGVKD. The CDR3 contains 16 residues. CDR3 residues: CAISEGTGSSNQPQHF. In DNA form, the CDR3 reads TGTGCCATCAGTGAGGGGACAGGGTCGAGCAATCAGCCCCAGCATTTT.

This clonotype was seen a handful of times. This CDR3 reads CSAQNRDAVREQYF. The DNA for the CDR3 is TGCAGTGCGCAAAACCGGGACGCCGTCCGCGAGCAGTACTTC. The chain links TRBV20-1 to TRBJ2-7, with D perhaps TRBD1 or TRBD2 (5 bases each). Trimming removed 6 bases from V and 6 bases from J, with 21 bases in between. The CDR3 has 14 amino acids. Germline CDR1 reads DFQATT; CDR2 reads SNEGSKA (reference sequence).

This clonotype was found a few times. The chain has TRBV6-5 and TRBJ1-1, with unresolved D. The CDR3 sequence is 16 residues long. The V gene lost 2 bases and the J gene lost 1 base, with 14 bases spanning the gap. Germline CDR1 is MNHEY and CDR2 is SVGAGI. CDR3 sequence (DNA): TGTGCCAGCAGTTACATTGAGGGCGTTAGGAACACTGAAGCTTTCTTT. This gives the protein CASSYIEGVRNTEAFF.

This clonotype was seen at least ten times. This chain uses TRBV6-1 with TRBJ2-6; the D gene could be TRBD1 or TRBD2 (5 bases each). Trimming pared 7 bases from V and 0 bases from J, leaving 10 bases between. Per the germline V gene, CDR1 is MNHNS and CDR2 is SASEGT. This CDR3 has 15 amino acids. CDR3 protein: CASTPGLSGANVLTF. The CDR3 coding sequence is TGTGCCAGCACCCCGGGGCTCTCTGGGGCCAACGTCCTGACTTTC.

This clonotype was found many times. The chain recombines TRBV27 with TRBJ2-2; possibly TRBD1 for D (5 bases). This CDR3 has 15 residues. V was cut by 3 bases and J by 6 bases, with 14 bases left in between. Germline CDR1 and CDR2: MNHEY and SMNVEV (reference sequence). This CDR3 is CASSFTPGYPGELFF. The CDR3 DNA reads TGTGCCAGCAGTTTTACCCCAGGGTACCCCGGGGAGCTGTTTTTT.

This clonotype came up once. The V call is TRBV20-1, the J call TRBJ1-2; tentatively, D is TRBD1 (5 bases). Germline CDR1 DFQATT, CDR2 SNEGSKA (reference sequence). There are 11 residues in the CDR3. CDR3 sequence: CSRVLFYGYTF. CDR3 bases: TGCAGCAGGGTTTTATTCTATGGCTACACCTTC.

Ten or more counts support this clonotype. V and J are TRBV7-2 and TRBJ2-2; no clear D. CDR1 SGHTA and CDR2 FQGNSA come from the germline V gene. The CDR3 length is 15 residues. Trimming pared 4 bases from V and 1 base from J, leaving 10 bases between. Written as DNA, the CDR3 is TGTGCCAGCAGCTCCCCCTGGGGGAACACCGGGGAGCTGTTTTTT. Encoded protein: CASSSPWGNTGELFF.

This clonotype has more than one count but fewer than ten. The chain carries TRBV5-6 and TRBJ2-7, with D hard to call. Germline V gene lookup returns CDR1 SGHDT and CDR2 YYEEEE. CDR3 length equals 15 residues. Trimming shortened V by 1 base and J by 7 bases, and 18 bases separated the two germline ends. CDR3 DNA: TGTGCCAGCAGCTTGTACCGTTCCCAAGTTCGAGAGCAGTACTTC. This encodes CASSLYRSQVREQYF.

In its sample, this clonotype was seen many times. The rearrangement joins TRBV19 to TRBJ2-6; possibly TRBD1 or TRBD2 for D (5 bases each). Germline-derived CDR1 and CDR2 are LNHDA and SQIVND (reference sequence). The V end was cut by 3 bases, the J end by 0 bases, with 18 bases between. The CDR3 sequence is 19 residues long. The CDR3: CASSIRKKGTHSGANVLTF. DNA of the CDR3: TGTGCCAGTAGTATTAGGAAAAAGGGGACGCACTCTGGGGCCAACGTCCTGACTTTC.

CDR3 coding DNA: TGCGCCAGCAGGGAGGAGGGGGGCTACAATGAGCAGTTCTTC. The encoded protein is CASREEGGYNEQFF. The chain employs TRBV5-1 and TRBJ2-1; D may be TRBD1 or TRBD2 (6 bases each). Per the germline V gene, CDR1 is SGHRS and CDR2 is YFSETQ. V dropped 5 bases and J dropped 3 bases, with 12 bases sitting between them. CDR3 length equals 14 residues. The entire variable domain, with the rest obtained from reference TRBV5-1 and TRBJ2-1, is as follows: KAGVTQTPRYLIKTRGQQVTLSCSPISGHRSVSWYQQTPGQGLQFLFEYFSETQRNKGNFPGRFSGRQFSNSRSEMNVSTLELGDSALYLCASREEGGYNEQFFGPGTRLTVL.

This clonotype was observed at least ten times. J is TRBJ2-1 and V is TRBV27; D perhaps matches TRBD2 (5 bases). Per the germline V gene, CDR1 is MNHEY and CDR2 is SMNVEV (reference sequence). This CDR3 contains 14 residues. The V and J ends lost 3 bases and 6 bases respectively, with 12 bases between them. The CDR3 is CASSLGDWGNEQFF. CDR3 nucleotides: TGTGCCAGCAGTTTGGGAGACTGGGGCAATGAGCAGTTCTTC.

The table lists this clonotype with many counts. The rearrangement links TRBV5-1 to TRBJ2-4; perhaps TRBD1 as D (5 bases). Germline V lookup: CDR1 SGHRS, CDR2 YFSETQ. This CDR3 has 14 amino acids. Trimming removed 0 bases from V and 8 bases from J, with 12 bases in between. CDR3 region: CASSLEQIGDIQYF. The CDR3 nucleotides are TGCGCCAGCAGCTTGGAACAAATAGGGGACATTCAGTACTTC.

This clonotype was detected a few times. Germline and junction disagree at one end, which may indicate a read error. The rearrangement joins TRBV12-3 or TRBV12-4 to TRBJ1-2; 7 bases line up with TRBD1. This CDR3 spans 16 amino acids. The CDR3 protein is CASSSSSAGQNYSYTF. The CDR3 DNA reads as TGTGCCAGCAGTTCGTCCTCCGCGGGACAGAACTATAGCTACACCTTC.

The chain carries TRBV4-2 and TRBJ1-5; perhaps TRBD1 as D (5 bases). The germline V gene encodes CDR1 LGHNA and CDR2 YNFKEQ. The CDR3 covers 14 residues. The V end lost 4 bases, the J end lost 3 bases, and 10 bases lay between the germline ends. The CDR3 loop is CASSLRQSNQPQHF. The CDR3 DNA is TGTGCCAGCAGCCTACGACAGTCCAATCAGCCCCAGCATTTT.

The J gene is TRBJ2-5, the V gene TRBV6-1; TRBD1 matches 12 bases. Germline V gives CDR1 MNHNS, CDR2 SASEGT. CDR3 length equals 15 residues. V shed 5 bases and J 5 bases; nucleotides not matched to a gene: 6. CDR3 amino acids: CASSTGTGGRETQYF. The DNA of the CDR3 is TGTGCCAGCAGTACCGGGACAGGGGGCAGGGAGACCCAGTACTTC.

Many counts were recorded for this clonotype. The chain links TRBV6-1 to TRBJ2-5; D is unresolved. Germline lookup yields CDR1 MNHNS and CDR2 SASEGT. The germline V and J ends were trimmed by 8 bases and 1 base, with 8 bases remaining between them. CDR3 length: 12 residues. This CDR3 reads CASGRTQETQYF. CDR3 nucleotides: TGTGCCAGCGGCCGCACCCAAGAGACCCAGTACTTC.

The rearrangement joins TRBV5-1 to TRBJ1-2; D ambiguous. V dropped 0 bases and J dropped 3 bases, with 9 bases sitting between them. CDR1 and CDR2 from the germline V gene are SGHRS and YFSETQ. This CDR3 has 14 residues. In DNA, the CDR3 is TGCGCCAGCAGCTTGGGTGGAATTGACTATGGCTACACCTTC. Amino acid sequence: CASSLGGIDYGYTF.

The CDR3 DNA reads as TGTGCCAGCAGCGGACAACCGGGACAGCCTAAACAAGAGACCCAGTACTTC. Translating it yields CASSGQPGQPKQETQYF. The rearrangement links TRBV7-3 to TRBJ2-5; 7 nucleotides line up with TRBD1. Losses at the gene ends were 5 bases for V and 2 bases for J; bases not matched to a gene: 14. Per the germline V gene, CDR1 is SGHTA and CDR2 is FQGTGA. The CDR3 totals 17 residues.

This clonotype was seen many times. V is TRBV19 and J is TRBJ1-1; no clear D. The CDR3 has 14 residues. Looked up from germline, CDR1 is LNHDA and CDR2 is SQIVND (reference sequence). V was trimmed by 5 bases and J by 3 bases, leaving 13 bases between them. CDR3 nucleotide sequence: TGTGCCAGTAGTCCTAGCGAAATCTACACTGAAGCTTTCTTT. Its protein is CASSPSEIYTEAFF.

This clonotype came up a few times. The V gene is TRBV5-1, the J gene TRBJ2-2, with D possibly matching TRBD2 (7 bases). V lost 6 bases and J 4 bases, leaving 16 bases between the germline ends. Germline V gene data show CDR1 as SGHRS and CDR2 as YFSETQ. This CDR3 is 15 amino acids long. As DNA, the CDR3 is TGCGCCAGCAAAGAGATGGGGGGGCGCACCGGGGAGCTGTTTTTT. Its protein is CASKEMGGRTGELFF.

This clonotype was observed many times. The J gene is TRBJ2-7, the V gene TRBV15; no clear D gene. The germline V gene has CDR1 LNHNV and CDR2 YYDKDF (reference sequence). V was pared by 0 bases and J by 0 bases, with 9 bases between. This CDR3 region has 15 residues. CDR3 bases: TGTGCCACCAGCAGAGATAACCTCCGCTCCTACGAGCAGTACTTC. It encodes CATSRDNLRSYEQYF.

This clonotype was recorded a few times. J is TRBJ2-7 and V is TRBV29-1; possibly TRBD1 for D (6 bases). The germline V and J ends were trimmed by 6 bases and 2 bases, with 14 bases remaining between them. Germline V lookup: CDR1 SQVTM, CDR2 ANQGSEA. The CDR3 is 13 residues long. As DNA, the CDR3 is TGCAGCGTCCTAGGGGGATCAACCTACGAGCAGTACTTC. It yields the protein CSVLGGSTYEQYF.

This clonotype was picked up many times. The V call is TRBV6-2 or TRBV6-3, the J call TRBJ2-7, with unresolved D. Germline CDR1 reads MNHEY; CDR2 reads SVGEGT. The CDR3 spans 12 residues. Trimming left V 2 bases short and J 2 bases short, with 4 bases between. The CDR3 coding sequence is TGTGCCAGCAGTTACGGAACCTACGAGCAGTACTTC. Translation gives CASSYGTYEQYF.

This clonotype showed up just once. The CDR3 reads CASSRTTGTVMKYF. The CDR3 coding sequence is TGTGCCAGCAGCCGAACAACCGGGACAGTTATGAAGTACTTC. The V and J genes are TRBV28 and TRBJ2-5; TRBD1 matches at 7 bases. The V and J ends lost 6 bases and 12 bases, in that order; junction bases with no gene match: 16. The CDR3 has 14 amino acids. Germline CDR1 and CDR2: MDHEN and SYDVKM.

This clonotype was detected many times. The rearrangement uses TRBV7-2 and TRBJ1-1; D is possibly TRBD1 (5 bases). Germline V gene data show CDR1 as SGHTA and CDR2 as FQGNSA. This CDR3 region has 15 residues. The V gene lost 5 bases and the J gene lost 0 bases, with 13 bases spanning the gap. The chain's CDR3 is CASSRTGTVNTEAFF. The CDR3 DNA reads as TGTGCCAGCAGCCGAACCGGGACGGTGAACACTGAAGCTTTCTTT.

To note about this clonotype: This may arise from a read error, as a much more abundant clone is one base away. This chain uses TRBV12-3 or TRBV12-4 with TRBJ1-1; D not certain. The CDR3 spans 11 residues. The CDR3 protein is CAGSEILGAFF. In DNA form, the CDR3 reads TGTGCCGGCAGTGAGATACTGGGGGCTTTCTTT.

The chain recombines TRBV19 with TRBJ2-6; D not resolved. This CDR3 region has 13 residues. Germline V gives CDR1 LNHDA, CDR2 SQIVND (reference sequence). V was trimmed by 8 bases and J by 2 bases, leaving 7 bases between them. The CDR3 sequence: CASLWPGANVLTF. The DNA of the CDR3 is TGTGCCAGTCTCTGGCCTGGGGCCAACGTCCTGACTTTC.